This TCR beta chain was recovered during a study of graft-versus-host responses after intestinal transplantation. Overall study context: Isolated intestinal, liver-intestinal, or multivisceral transplants were what recipients had. Anti-thymocyte globulin induction, then tacrolimus and steroids for around 3 years, went to all recipients. The study's findings and limits: High graft-versus-host to host-versus-graft clonal ratios were found in allografts of patients who had graft-donor T cell macrochimerism. Among recipient marrow samples, GvH clones were found; some appeared first in ileum or blood.

Only in-frame clones appear in the TCRdb table, and some are missing; sequencing was by immunoSEQ multiplex PCR. This table has under 140,000 clones, 80% to 95% appearing once. As for this clone: The antigen is undetermined.

The CDR3 is 13 residues long. Germline V gene sequence: CDR1 MGHDK, CDR2 SYGVNS. Trimming took off 6 bases at V and 5 bases at J, with 13 bases between the two ends. This sequence was found in a human donor who received an intestinal transplant. V gene TRBV25-1 combines with J gene TRBJ2-5; D possibly matches TRBD1 or TRBD2 (5 bases each). This sample comprised unstimulated CD8+ T cells sorted from spleen or lymph node cells, obtained before intestinal transplant. CDR3 loop: CASRGREGETQYF. DNA of the CDR3: TGTGCCAGCAGGGGTCGTGAGGGGGAGACCCAGTACTTC.